This entry describes one T cell receptor (beta chain). These data originate in a study of blood T cell repertoires in COVID-19. Profiled with immunoSEQ multiplex PCR; TCRdb holds only in-frame clones, not every one. The sample has hundreds of thousands of clones, 80% to 90% seen once; the top ten hold 0.9% to 1.2%. The receptor was isolated from a man in his thirties or forties who had recovered from COVID-19. The specimen was PBMCs or T cells enriched from blood (not recorded which).

Here the CDR3 DNA reads TGTGCCACCAGTGACCCGGGAGGTAGCGGGACAACCGGGGAGCTGTTTTTT. Protein: CATSDPGGSGTTGELFF. The V gene is TRBV24-1, the J gene TRBJ2-2; 8 nucleotides align to TRBD2. CDR1 and CDR2 from the germline V gene are KGHDR and SFDVKD. V trimming: 4 bases; J trimming: 5 bases; junction bases outside the gene matches: 11. This CDR3 region has 17 residues.